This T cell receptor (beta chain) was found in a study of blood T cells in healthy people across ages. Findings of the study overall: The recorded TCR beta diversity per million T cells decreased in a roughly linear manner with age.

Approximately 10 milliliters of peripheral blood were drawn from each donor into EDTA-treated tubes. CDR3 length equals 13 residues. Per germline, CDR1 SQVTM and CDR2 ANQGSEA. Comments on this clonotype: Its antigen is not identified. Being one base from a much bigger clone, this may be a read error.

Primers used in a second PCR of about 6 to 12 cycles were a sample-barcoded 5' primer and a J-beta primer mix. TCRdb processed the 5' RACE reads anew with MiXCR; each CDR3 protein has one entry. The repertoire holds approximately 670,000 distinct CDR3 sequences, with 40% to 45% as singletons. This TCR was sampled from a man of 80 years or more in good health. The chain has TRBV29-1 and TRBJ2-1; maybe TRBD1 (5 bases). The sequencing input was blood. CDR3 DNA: TGCAGCGTTCAGGGCGGTGCAGCCAATGAGCGGTTCTTC. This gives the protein CSVQGGAANERFF.